A single sample is the source of the 27 T cell receptor beta chains below, sequenced in a study of blood T cells in healthy people across ages. The authors ran a second PCR of about 6 to 11 cycles using a sample-barcoded 5' primer and a J-beta primer mix. TCRdb fed the 5' RACE reads into MiXCR, producing one record per CDR3 protein. The profile shows 1.8 million or so distinct CDR3 sequences, roughly two fifths of them singletons. Sequences were obtained from blood. These receptors were collected from a human donor in good health.

The chain is built from TRBV29-1 and TRBJ2-1; D is possibly TRBD1 or TRBD2 (5 bases each). The CDR3 sequence is 14 residues long. CDR1 SQVTM and CDR2 ANQGSEA come from the germline V gene. DNA of the CDR3: TGCGCTGGTTCAGGGAGATATGATTTCGGTGAGCAGTTCTTC. Translated: CAGSGRYDFGEQFF.

The V gene is TRBV20-1, the J gene TRBJ2-1; 9 bases fit TRBD2. Looked up from germline, CDR1 is DFQATT and CDR2 is SNEGSKA (reference sequence). The CDR3 has 13 residues. V lost 1 base, J lost 12 bases, and 7 bases stayed unmatched. CDR3 DNA: TGCAGTGCTAGAGGGACTAGCGTACCTGGGCAGTTCTTC. Amino acids: CSARGTSVPGQFF.

This chain uses TRBV4-3 with TRBJ1-1; TRBD1 might be the D (6 bases). This CDR3 has 18 residues. Trimming took 0 bases from V and 3 from J, leaving 20 bases between them. Germline V gives CDR1 LGHNA, CDR2 YSLEER. The CDR3 protein is CASSQDQWDIIGDTEAFF. In DNA form, the CDR3 reads TGCGCCAGCAGCCAAGATCAGTGGGACATAATAGGGGACACTGAAGCTTTCTTT.

This clonotype has just a few counts. The chain recombines TRBV6-2 or TRBV6-3 with TRBJ2-7; D not certain. Germline values: CDR1 MNHEY, CDR2 SVGEGT. This CDR3 has 11 residues. With 7 bases removed from V and 2 bases from J, the gap between germline ends came to 6 bases. The CDR3 is CASTSAYEQYF. In DNA, the CDR3 is TGTGCCAGCACCTCGGCCTACGAGCAGTACTTC.

CDR3 nucleotides: TGCGCCAGCAGCCATCCGGGACAGTCCTACGAGCAGTACTTC. It yields the protein CASSHPGQSYEQYF. V usage is TRBV4-3 and J usage is TRBJ2-7, with 7 bases that match TRBD1. This CDR3 comprises 14 residues. With V trimmed by 3 bases and J by 1 base, 3 bases remained unmatched. Germline V gene lookup returns CDR1 LGHNA and CDR2 YSLEER.

There are a few counts of this clonotype. The chain couples TRBV20-1 to TRBJ1-1, with D uncertain. The V gene's germline CDR1 is DFQATT and CDR2 SNEGSKA (reference sequence). This CDR3 is built from 14 residues. Trimming took 0 bases from V and 1 from J, leaving 9 bases between them. CDR3 loop: CSARDPRENTEAFF. CDR3 nucleotide sequence: TGCAGTGCTAGAGATCCAAGAGAGAACACTGAAGCTTTCTTT.

The chain joins TRBV6-5 to TRBJ1-2; 10 bases fit TRBD1. This CDR3 has 14 amino acids. CDR1 is MNHEY and CDR2 is SVGAGI in the germline V gene. V trimming: 3 bases; J trimming: 5 bases; junction bases outside the gene matches: 3. DNA for the CDR3: TGTGCCAGCAGTTATCAGGGACAGGGGTATGGCTACACCTTC. It codes for CASSYQGQGYGYTF.

The chain uses TRBV7-3 and TRBJ1-5; D remains unclear. V lost 7 bases and J 5 bases, leaving 15 bases between the germline ends. The germline gives CDR1 SGHTA, CDR2 FQGTGA. The CDR3 is made up of 14 amino acids. The CDR3 region is CASIPFIFDQPQHF. The DNA for the CDR3 is TGTGCCAGCATCCCTTTTATCTTTGATCAGCCCCAGCATTTT.

CDR3 sequence reads: CSCGLSTDTQYF. The CDR3 coding sequence is TGCAGTTGTGGGCTTTCCACAGATACGCAGTATTTT. The V gene is TRBV20-1, the J gene TRBJ2-3, with no clear D. With 8 bases removed from V and 2 bases from J, the gap between germline ends came to 11 bases. CDR3 length equals 12 residues. The germline CDR1 and CDR2 sequences are DFQATT and SNEGSKA (reference sequence).

J is TRBJ2-7 and V is TRBV6-1; TRBD1 aligns across 8 bases. The CDR3 runs 15 residues. The J segment lost 0 bases and the V segment lost 2 bases, leaving 3 bases of the junction unmatched. The germline gives CDR1 MNHNS, CDR2 SASEGT. In DNA, the CDR3 is TGTGCCAGCAGTGAACAGGGGGCCCCCTCCTACGAGCAGTACTTC. It translates to CASSEQGAPSYEQYF.

The chain combines TRBV5-1 with TRBJ2-3, with TRBD1 matching over 9 bases. V lost 3 bases and J lost 5; bases outside the gene matches: 7. Looked up from germline, CDR1 is SGHRS and CDR2 is YFSETQ. This CDR3 region has 15 residues. In nucleotides, the CDR3 is TGCGCCAGCAGCTCGGGACAGGGTAGTTTAGATACGCAGTATTTT. As protein: CASSSGQGSLDTQYF.

This chain uses TRBV5-1 with TRBJ2-1, with 9 bases aligning to TRBD1. The V segment lost 0 bases and the J segment 15 bases; nucleotides outside the gene matches: 10. The CDR3 has 14 residues. Germline CDR1 reads SGHRS; CDR2 reads YFSETQ. The CDR3 DNA follows: TGCGCCAGCAGCTTGGGTACAGGGGGCGAGGGCCCGTTCTTC. Amino acids: CASSLGTGGEGPFF.

The chain recombines TRBV7-9 with TRBJ2-5; D call uncertain. The germline CDR1 and CDR2 sequences are SEHNR and FQNEAQ (reference sequence). The CDR3 runs to 16 residues. Trimming left V 1 base short and J 3 bases short, with 15 bases between. The DNA of the CDR3 is TGTGCCAGCAGCTTAGGAGTTGGTGGCTTGAAAGAGACCCAGTACTTC. Its translation: CASSLGVGGLKETQYF.

The chain combines TRBV7-2 with TRBJ2-1, with unresolved D. Germline V gene data show CDR1 as SGHTA and CDR2 as FQGNSA. CDR3 length equals 14 residues. V lost 2 bases, J lost 4 bases, and 9 bases lay in between. For the CDR3, the DNA is TGTGCCAGCAGCTTAACGTCGGAGTACAATGAGCAGTTCTTC. Encoded protein: CASSLTSEYNEQFF.

Remarks on this clonotype: A read error may be the cause here, since a much bigger clone is one base away. The chain couples TRBV5-1 to TRBJ1-5; no definite D call. CDR1 and CDR2 from the germline V gene are SGHRS and YFSETQ. The CDR3 consists of 15 residues. CDR3 protein: CAGSLTADSNQPQHF. CDR3 bases: TGCGCCGGCAGCTTAACAGCCGATAGCAATCAGCCCCAGCATTTT.

The chain recombines TRBV10-3 with TRBJ2-5; the D is unclear. Deletions cut 4 bases from V and 5 bases from J, with 11 bases between. This CDR3 spans 13 amino acids. The V gene's germline CDR1 is ENHRY and CDR2 SYGVKD. CDR3 coding DNA: TGTGCCATCAGTGGAGAGACTCGGGAGACCCAGTACTTC. Translating it yields CAISGETRETQYF.

This chain connects TRBV20-1 to TRBJ2-7; 7 bases are shared with TRBD2. Germline lookup yields CDR1 DFQATT and CDR2 SNEGSKA (reference sequence). V lost 5 bases, J lost 3 bases, and 13 bases stayed unmatched. The length of the CDR3 is 15 residues. This CDR3 is CSAGRGLHSLYEQYF. The CDR3 nucleotides read TGCAGTGCTGGGAGGGGACTCCACAGCCTCTACGAGCAGTACTTC.

The gene calls are TRBV4-3 and TRBJ2-3; D possibly corresponds to TRBD1 (5 bases). Germline CDR1 is LGHNA and CDR2 is YSLEER. This CDR3 is built from 15 residues. V was cut by 2 bases and J by 1 base, with 10 bases left in between. As DNA, the CDR3 is TGCGCCAGCAGCCAACAGGGTGAGGGCACAGATACGCAGTATTTT. As protein: CASSQQGEGTDTQYF.

This clonotype was recorded once. This rearrangement joins TRBV28 to TRBJ1-5; D uncertain. CDR3 size: 16 residues. Germline V gives CDR1 MDHEN, CDR2 SYDVKM. V dropped 4 bases and J dropped 6 bases, with 19 bases sitting between them. The CDR3 DNA follows: TGTGCCAGCAGTTATCCCGCTGGAGGGTCCCTTCAGCCCCAGCATTTT. Amino acid sequence: CASSYPAGGSLQPQHF.

This clonotype turned up a few times. The chain is built from TRBV20-1 and TRBJ1-4, with D unclear. This CDR3 spans 12 amino acids. Germline CDR1 DFQATT, CDR2 SNEGSKA (reference sequence). Trimming removed 6 bases at V and 5 bases at J, with 10 bases between. The CDR3 here is CSAGWENEKLFF. The CDR3 nucleotides read TGCAGTGCCGGCTGGGAGAATGAAAAACTGTTTTTT.

The table lists this clonotype with a few counts. The CDR3 coding sequence is TGTGCCAGCAGAGCTAAGGACAGGAGCTATGGCTACACCTTC. It translates to CASRAKDRSYGYTF. This chain connects TRBV12-3 or TRBV12-4 to TRBJ1-2; 7 bases are a match to TRBD1. The J segment lost 4 bases and the V segment lost 6 bases, leaving 8 bases of the junction unmatched. There are 14 residues in the CDR3.

The J gene is TRBJ1-2, the V gene TRBV6-2 or TRBV6-3; 9 bases are a match to TRBD1. The CDR3 runs 14 residues. Germline CDR1 reads MNHEY; CDR2 reads SVGEGT. V shed 6 bases and J 7 bases; nucleotides not matched to a gene: 9. In DNA form, the CDR3 reads TGTGCCAGCAGAGCTACAGGGGGCGGCGGTGGCTACACCTTC. Its protein is CASRATGGGGGYTF.

A few counts support this clonotype. A junction boundary mismatches the germline segment, possibly from a read error. J is TRBJ2-7 and V is TRBV7-8; TRBD1 matches 8 bases. In germline, CDR1 is SGHVS, CDR2 FQNEAQ. This CDR3 has 13 amino acids. CDR3 DNA: TGTGCCGGCAGCTCCGACAGGGGATACGAGCAGTACTTC. Protein sequence: CAGSSDRGYEQYF.

This clonotype was seen only once. The chain combines TRBV7-8 with TRBJ1-4, with 10 bases fitting TRBD1. The CDR3 has 15 residues. Germline V lookup: CDR1 SGHVS, CDR2 FQNEAQ. The ends lost 5 bases at V and 7 bases at J; junction bases unmatched: 7. CDR3 DNA sequence: TGTGCCAGCAGCCATAACCGGGACAGGGGTGAAAAACTGTTTTTT. Protein: CASSHNRDRGEKLFF. Looking up the rest from reference TRBV7-8 and TRBJ1-4 gives the full variable domain: GAGVSQSPRYKVAKRGQDVALRCDPISGHVSLFWYQQALGQGPEFLTYFQNEAQLDKSGLPSDRFFAERPEGSVSTLKIQRTQQEDSAVYLCASSHNRDRGEKLFFGSGTQLSVL.

The V gene is TRBV5-1, the J gene TRBJ2-5, with D unclear. The CDR3 runs 13 residues. Germline loops: CDR1 SGHRS, CDR2 YFSETQ. V dropped 1 base and J dropped 2 bases, with 6 bases sitting between them. The CDR3 DNA reads as TGCGCCAGCAGCTTGAAGGGACAAGAGACCCAGTACTTC. Translating it yields CASSLKGQETQYF.

There are many counts of this clonotype. J is TRBJ2-1 and V is TRBV6-5; possibly TRBD1 for D (6 bases). Germline CDR1 MNHEY, CDR2 SVGAGI. Trimming removed 6 bases at V and 5 bases at J, with 11 bases between. CDR3 size: 13 residues. CDR3 nucleotides: TGTGCCAGCAGGGACAGTATCGACAATGAGCAGTTCTTC. Translating it yields CASRDSIDNEQFF.

A remark on this clonotype: An end of the junction differs from the germline gene, which may be a read error. The gene calls are TRBV12-5 and TRBJ2-7, with TRBD2 matching 7 bases. The CDR3 totals 15 residues. The germline V gene encodes CDR1 LGHNT and CDR2 FRNRAP. In DNA, the CDR3 is TGTGTTAGTGGTTTGCTGTATCGGACTAGCTACGAGCAGTACTTC. Encoded protein: CVSGLLYRTSYEQYF.